This record covers a single T cell receptor beta chain. This clonotype came up many times. No cognate antigen has been identified for it. Per-nucleotide qualities are absent, and no much larger clonotype sits a single base away. Trimming removed 0 bases from V and 12 bases from J, leaving 14 bases between the germline ends. The CDR1 and CDR2 encoded by the germline V gene are SGHTA and FQGNSA. The CDR3 contains 13 residues, cysteine and phenylalanine counted. This entry keeps only the CDR3 DNA: 39 bases, framed from base 1. This sample was taken from a study of blood T cells in healthy people across ages (dated by TCRdb to 2015 to 2017). For context, the study as a whole: In model experiments, template switching captured about one uniquely barcoded TCR beta cDNA molecule for every two T cells. Two additional independent replicas of 1 million unique cDNA reads from the same blood draw were analyzed for two donors (one aged 18 to 30 and one aged 80 or older). Using deep sequencing normalized with unique cDNA molecular identifiers, the study measured how TCR beta repertoire diversity changes with age. Donors were grouped into four age groups: young (average about 15 years), middle-aged (roughly 38), aged (roughly 62) and long-lived (around 80). To avoid experimental bias, donors of different ages were distributed randomly across sequencing lanes. General study outcomes and caveats: The long-lived group showed more naive CD4+ T cells, fewer expanded clones and increased TCR diversity than the aged group, suggesting age selection. Because donor CMV infection status was unknown, age-related changes in expanded clonotypes were potentially confounded. Since profiling was done on bulk unsorted PBMCs, naive and antigen-experienced compartments could not be conclusively compared. As age increased, observed TCR beta diversity per million T cells dropped in a roughly linear way, and a significant reduction was already evident by age 40. There was a strong correlation between observed TCR beta diversity and the percentage of naive T cells measured by flow cytometry. Total diversity estimates from one million sequenced T cells were considered lower bounds and underestimates.

The method behind the library was 5' RACE. The sequencer listed for this sample is Illumina HiSeq 2500. A second PCR of roughly 7 to 12 cycles was performed with a sample-barcoded 5' primer and a J-beta primer mix. A unique molecular identifier was introduced onto each TCR beta cDNA molecule by a template-switch 5' adaptor carrying 12 random nucleotides. Each sample yielded at least 2.5 million CDR3-containing paired-end reads. All of the RNA was converted into first-strand cDNA using the Mint cDNA synthesis kit, with a TRBC-specific oligonucleotide serving as the primer. Following uracil-DNA glycosylase treatment, all cDNA underwent a first 18-cycle PCR with the universal primers M1SS and BC2_uni_R. Per the original workflow: For normalization, 1 million high-quality reads, each with a distinct molecular identifier, were randomly selected from each sample. Instead of being binned into consensus sequences, reads that shared molecular identifiers were thrown out. MiTCR, run with a Q25 quality threshold and the strictest error-elimination algorithm, handled CDR3 identification, clonotype clustering and error correction. A nonparametric unseen species model using Euler transformation provided a lower-bound estimate of total TCR beta diversity. TCRdb cleaned the public reads at Q25 with fastp, built clones with MiXCR and kept in-frame beta chains. Records with the same CDR3 protein are collapsed into one entry carrying the most frequent genes and DNA. The V and J calls come from TCRdb's annotation, not from the publication. The sample yields roughly 570,000 distinct CDR3 sequences; about 26% were counted once. The top ten constitute less than 20% of the sample.

Systemically healthy Caucasian individuals from Russia, 39 in total and aged roughly 6 to 100 years, were included as donors. Each donor gave about 9.7 milliliters of peripheral blood, drawn into EDTA-treated Vacutainer tubes. Ficoll-Paque density-gradient centrifugation was used to isolate PBMCs, with at least 7 million per sample. Total RNA, at least 6 micrograms per sample, was extracted from PBMCs with Trizol reagent. Naive CD45RAhigh/CD27high T cell percentages were measured by flow cytometry on a PBMC aliquot from every donor. Sequencing was carried out using blood. The source of this sequence is a woman aged 70-85 years in good health. Recombination joined TRBV7-2 with TRBJ1-2; the D gene is perhaps TRBD1, on 5 matching bases. The CDR3 amino acid sequence is: CASSLAWGSFHTF. The sequenced DNA: TGTGCCAGCAGCTTAGCCTGGGGGTCATTCCACACCTTC.